In its sample, the clone carrying this T cell receptor beta chain was seen many times. Its antigen remains unknown. Time point: newly diagnosed GD, antithyroid drugs for less than 3 months. RNA extracted from PBMCs served as the sequencing template. EDTA tubes collected approximately 10 milliliters of peripheral blood. These data come from a study of regulatory T cells in long-lasting Graves disease. Study outcomes and limitations: Limited samples may have lowered accuracy.

Germline assignment: CDR1 SGHTA and CDR2 FQGNSA. Trimming took off 7 bases at V and 3 bases at J, with 16 bases between the two ends. The CDR3 consists of 14 residues. To make TCR beta libraries, researchers used iRepertoire HTBI primers and Arm-PCR of CDR3 regions. In the source study's methods: The samples included around 64 TRBV and over eleven TRBJ segments. One entry per CDR3 protein results from TCRdb running MiXCR on the multiplex PCR reads. These V and J calls rely on TCRdb rather than the paper's analysis. The sample consists of 200,000 to 250,000 distinct CDR3 sequences, 20% of them appearing once.

The sequenced sample was peripheral blood mononuclear cells (PBMCs), obtained at new diagnosis, from a patient treated with antithyroid drugs. The genes are TRBV7-2 and TRBJ2-7; tentatively, D is TRBD1 (5 bases). The sequence came from a female donor with Graves disease. CDR3 amino acids: CASNRPGKNYEQYF. The DNA for the CDR3 is TGTGCCAGCAACCGACCAGGGAAAAACTACGAGCAGTACTTC.